Below, 9 T cell receptor beta chains from the same sample are listed, as sequenced in a study of siplizumab effects on memory and regulatory T cells. Libraries were prepared by immunoSEQ multiplex PCR; TCRdb keeps only in-frame clonotypes and omits some of them. Here the sample spans around 100,000 clones, approximately 91% being singletons. Material for sequencing was CD4+ T cells sorted from blood. Source of these receptors: a human donor in good health.

The J gene is TRBJ1-2, the V gene TRBV15; tentatively, D is TRBD1 (5 bases). The V gene's germline CDR1 is LNHNV and CDR2 YYDKDF (reference sequence). The CDR3 extends over 17 amino acids. V was cut by 5 bases and J by 3 bases, with 22 bases left in between. CDR3 coding DNA: TGTGCCACCAGCGAAACACTCAAGCTCGACAGTCACTATGGCTACACCTTC. Translating gives CATSETLKLDSHYGYTF.

V is TRBV30 and J is TRBJ2-3; TRBD1 might be the D (5 bases). The CDR3 is made up of 12 amino acids. Germline V gene sequence: CDR1 GTSNPN, CDR2 SVGIG (reference sequence). The V end lost 3 bases, the J end lost 6 bases, and 10 bases lay between the germline ends. The CDR3 DNA reads TGTGCCTGGAGCAGGGTGGGGGATACGCAGTATTTT. It yields the protein CAWSRVGDTQYF. Full variable domain (rest looked up from reference TRBV30 and TRBJ2-3): SQTIHQWPATLVQPVGSPLSLECTVEGTSNPNLYWYRQAAGRGLQLLFYSVGIGQISSEVPQNLSASRPQDRQFILSSKKLLLSDSGFYLCAWSRVGDTQYFGPGTRLTVL.

The chain combines TRBV6-6 with TRBJ1-2; D remains ambiguous. Trimming shortened V by 4 bases and J by 8 bases, and 8 bases separated the two germline ends. The CDR3 sequence is 11 residues long. Per the germline V gene, CDR1 is MNHNY and CDR2 is SVGAGI (reference sequence). CDR3 coding DNA: TGTGCCAGCAGTTCGGTGGGCGGCTACACCTTC. Translated: CASSSVGGYTF.

This chain connects TRBV10-3 to TRBJ1-2, with a tentative D call TRBD1 (5 bases). Per the germline V gene, CDR1 is ENHRY and CDR2 is SYGVKD. The CDR3 totals 15 residues. Trimming removed 6 bases from V and 2 bases from J, with 16 bases in between. The CDR3, as DNA: TGTGCCATCAGCTCCCGTCAGGGTGTGAACTATGGCTACACCTTC. As protein: CAISSRQGVNYGYTF.

This chain uses TRBV11-2 with TRBJ2-3; D remains ambiguous. V shed 5 bases and J shed 3 bases, with 12 bases lying between them. The CDR3 sequence is 14 residues long. CDR1 is SGHAT and CDR2 is FQNNGV in the germline V gene. The CDR3 DNA reads as TGTGCCAGCAGCGTACTGCTAGGTACAGATACGCAGTATTTT. It codes for CASSVLLGTDTQYF.

V is TRBV18 and J is TRBJ1-2; the match to TRBD1 covers 10 bases. The V and J ends lost 1 base and 4 bases, in that order; junction bases with no gene match: 3. Germline V gene lookup returns CDR1 KGHSH and CDR2 LQKENI. CDR3 size: 15 residues. The CDR3 reads CASSPRDRGVYGYTF. CDR3 in DNA: TGTGCCAGCTCACCACGGGACAGGGGAGTCTATGGCTACACCTTC.

This chain joins TRBV11-2 and TRBJ2-5; no definite D call. CDR1 SGHAT and CDR2 FQNNGV come from the germline V gene. Trimming took 3 bases from V and 4 from J, leaving 18 bases between them. The CDR3 consists of 16 residues. CDR3 sequence: CASSFPPSSSLETQYF. CDR3 nucleotide sequence: TGTGCCAGCAGCTTTCCCCCCTCGTCCTCCCTAGAGACCCAGTACTTC.

J is TRBJ1-3 and V is TRBV18; possibly TRBD1 for D (5 bases). The V gene's germline CDR1 is KGHSH and CDR2 LQKENI. The CDR3 runs to 14 residues. V lost 3 bases, J lost 0 bases, and 6 bases lay in between. As DNA, the CDR3 is TGTGCCAGCTCACCGACAGTCTCTGGAAACACCATATATTTT. Translated, it gives CASSPTVSGNTIYF.

The CDR3 DNA reads TGTGCCAGCAGTGAGGACAGGGGCAGCCAAGAGACCCAGTACTTC. It is translated as CASSEDRGSQETQYF. The rearrangement uses TRBV6-1 and TRBJ2-5; 9 bases map to TRBD1. In germline, CDR1 is MNHNS, CDR2 SASEGT. This CDR3 comprises 15 residues. V was pared by 3 bases and J by 1 base, with 3 bases of the junction left unmatched.